The 3 T cell receptor beta chains below come from one sample, sequenced in a study of shared clonotypes between healthy human individuals. Profiling relied on immunoSEQ multiplex PCR, and the TCRdb table lists in-frame clones only, not all of them. This sample has 2.3 million or so clones, with approximately 95% found just once. The sequenced sample was naive CD4+ T cells from PBMCs. Subset described: CD45RA+ positively selected. These receptors were taken from a man aged 18 to 29 in good health. Some clones in this sample may be carry-over from other donors' samples.

This rearrangement joins TRBV7-2 to TRBJ1-2, with 9 bases aligning to TRBD1. Germline V gene data show CDR1 as SGHTA and CDR2 as FQGNSA. This CDR3 has 14 residues. With V trimmed by 2 bases and J by 5 bases, 3 bases remained unmatched. This CDR3 is CASSLTGGEYGYTF. Written as DNA, the CDR3 is TGTGCCAGCAGCTTAACAGGGGGCGAATATGGCTACACCTTC.

This rearrangement joins TRBV6-5 to TRBJ1-5; possible D gene TRBD1, 5 bases. Trimming removed 5 bases at V and 4 bases at J, with 9 bases between. The CDR3 runs 13 residues. CDR1 and CDR2 (germline): MNHEY, SVGAGI. The CDR3 is CASSTGGNQPQHF. CDR3 sequence (DNA): TGTGCCAGCAGTACTGGGGGGAATCAGCCCCAGCATTTT.

The chain has TRBV30 and TRBJ2-7, with 9 nucleotides matching TRBD2. Trimming removed 1 base from V and 3 bases from J; junction bases left unmatched: 7. CDR1 and CDR2 from the germline V gene are GTSNPN and SVGIG (reference sequence). The CDR3 spans 15 residues. The CDR3 sequence: CAWSANSGSNYEQYF. CDR3 DNA sequence: TGTGCCTGGAGTGCTAATAGCGGGAGTAACTACGAGCAGTACTTC.